This TCR beta chain was captured in a study of Graves' ophthalmopathy and Graves' hyperthyroidism. Study at large: Sampling took place at initial diagnosis, with peripheral blood obtained before any treatment.

V dropped 9 bases and J dropped 4 bases, with 15 bases sitting between them. Germline values: CDR1 MDHEN, CDR2 SYDVKM. The CDR3 extends over 13 amino acids. Other autoimmune diseases, uncontrolled infections, pregnancy or lactation led to the exclusion of patients. This clonotype was detected many times. The antigen is unknown. Using RNA transcripts, the TCR beta CDR3 regions were amplified. RT-PCR was first run with HTBI primers, then multiplex PCR in a second round. TCRdb reanalysed the multiplex PCR reads using MiXCR and keeps one entry per CDR3 protein. Here the sample spans fewer than 650,000 distinct CDR3 sequences, 22% being singletons. Whole-study results and caveats: Most thyroid clonotypes expanded beyond 0.001 frequency were also found in blood.

The chain carries TRBV28 and TRBJ1-2; TRBD1 is a possible D gene (6 bases). The sample consisted of peripheral blood. The origin of this receptor is a woman aged 18 to 35 with stable Graves' hyperthyroidism. Some clones in this sample may be carry-over from other donors' samples. The chain's CDR3 is CASRTGLSYGYTF. The CDR3 coding sequence is TGTGCCAGTCGAACAGGGCTCAGCTATGGCTACACCTTC.